This T cell receptor delta chain was recorded in a study of gamma-delta chains in newborns, infants, children. About the study: Microbial exposure reportedly drives polyclonal innate γδ T cell expansion after birth.

TCRdb re-called clones from the reads using CATT. Among more than 9,000 delta-chain clones listed, around 3.5% were seen once. This clone is medium-sized in the sample. CDR3 length: 17 amino acids. CDR1 is TVYSNPD, CDR2 GDNSRS, per germline (reference sequence). The ends were cut back, 2 bases at V and 7 bases at J, with 29 bases in the middle. The chain carries TRDV3 and TRDJ1; no definite D call. The sequence derives from a child who was a newborn, infant or young child, either healthy, febrile or measles-vaccinated (not recorded which). Sequenced input: blood. CDR3 nucleotide sequence: TGTGCCTTTCTTATGAAACCAATCCCCTCGCACGACGGTAAACTCATCTTT. Residues: CAFLMKPIPSHDGKLIF.